This T cell receptor beta chain was captured by sequencing in a study of Ad26.COV2.S vaccination and SARS-CoV-2 variants. Turning to the study itself: The vaccine Ad26.COV2.S was put into the muscle once, or twice with 56 days between.

Noted treatment: around 19 received Ad26.COV2.S at low or high dose, single or two shots; about 5 received placebo; per-sample allocation not given. Specimen acquisition occurred on day 63 following the initial vaccine or placebo injection. Some clones are missing from TCRdb's copy, which holds only in-frame ones; the method was immunoSEQ multiplex PCR. The sample shows around 450,000 clones, 89% of them seen only once. The CDR3 is 12 amino acids. Deletions cut 3 bases from V and 9 bases from J, with 8 bases between. Germline V gene data show CDR1 as LGHDT and CDR2 as YNNKEL (reference sequence). Sequencing was performed on peripheral blood, taken in a trial of Ad26.COV2.S vaccine versus placebo. This TCR was sampled from a person aged 18-65 years who received the Ad26.COV2.S COVID-19 vaccine or a placebo. The rearrangement uses TRBV3-1 (or the pseudogene TRBV3-2) and TRBJ1-4; no firm D call. CDR3 DNA sequence: TGTGCCAGCAGCCATGCGGGGAAAAAACTGTTTTTT. The encoded protein is CASSHAGKKLFF.